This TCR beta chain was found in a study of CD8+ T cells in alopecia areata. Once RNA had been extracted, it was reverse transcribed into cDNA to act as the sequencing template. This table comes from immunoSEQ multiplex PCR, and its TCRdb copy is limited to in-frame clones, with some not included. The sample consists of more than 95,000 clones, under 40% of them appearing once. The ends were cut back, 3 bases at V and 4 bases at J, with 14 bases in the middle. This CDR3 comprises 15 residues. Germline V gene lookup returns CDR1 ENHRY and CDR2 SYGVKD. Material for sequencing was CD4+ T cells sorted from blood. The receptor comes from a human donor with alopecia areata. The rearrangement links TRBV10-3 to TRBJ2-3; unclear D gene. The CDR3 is CAISEGGVGPDTQYF. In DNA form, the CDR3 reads TGTGCCATCAGTGAAGGTGGAGTGGGTCCAGATACGCAGTATTTT.